This T cell receptor (beta chain) was sequenced in a study of T cell responses to AZD1222 COVID-19 vaccine. About the research overall: Second-dose intervals near 4 or 12 weeks were combined. Study conclusions and caveats: Among the donors, most were white British and more were female, and clonal diversity was possibly underestimated. Vaccine-associated CD4 TCRs ranged over spike, dominating at 160-218 and 743-854. Only after the peak T cell response were repertoires sampled.

On this clone itself: Its cognate antigen is unknown.

Assay: immunoSEQ multiplex PCR; the TCRdb copy retains only in-frame clones and omits some. The table records 90,000 to 120,000 clones, approximately 88% of them present only once. The CDR3 has 18 amino acids. CDR1 and CDR2 (germline): LNHDA, SQIVND (reference sequence). V lost 9 bases, J lost 2 bases, and 27 bases lay in between. The sample in question was peripheral blood, obtained on day 0 of AZD1222 vaccination. This clonotype was obtained from an adult in good health. This rearrangement joins TRBV19 to TRBJ2-3; a possible D gene is TRBD2 (6 bases). The CDR3 DNA reads as TGTGCCAGCGCCTCCCTAGCGCGTTACCCTCAGCCCACAGATACGCAGTATTTT. Translating gives CASASLARYPQPTDTQYF.